This T cell receptor beta chain was sequenced in a study of Ad26.COV2.S vaccination and SARS-CoV-2 variants (dated by TCRdb to about 2021). About the study as a whole: Vaccine-arm donors were drawn from COV1001, a multicentre, randomized, double-blind, placebo-controlled phase I-IIa trial of Ad26.COV2.S in healthy adults. Ad26.COV2.S was given intramuscularly at 5x10^10 or 1x10^11 viral particles, as a single shot or as two shots 56 days apart. TCRbeta repertoire sequencing was used to assess the specificity and breadth of SARS-CoV-2-reactive T cell receptors after Ad26.COV2.S vaccination. The TCR-sequenced set comprised approximately 32 samples: approximately 20 Ad26.COV2.S vaccine recipients, 5 placebo recipients and 8 SARS-CoV-2 convalescent individuals. Trial participants were randomized into five groups of five, in which low-dose or high-dose Ad26.COV2.S was given once or twice, or placebo was given on both occasions. Investigators did not know the trial group allocation while performing experiments and assessing outcomes.

V was cut back by 4 bases and J by 6 bases, leaving a gap of 13 bases between them. Based on the germline V gene, the CDR1 and CDR2 sequences are MDHEN and SYDVKM. Inclusive of the bounding cysteine and phenylalanine, the CDR3 is 14 residues long. Of all the DNA, just the CDR3 is kept, 42 bases in frame from base 1. A word on this clone: Its antigen remains unidentified. No quality values exist for individual bases; no much larger clone is one base distant.

The paper's findings and limits, for the study overall: Substantial breadth of spike-specific CD8+ and CD4+ T cell responses was reported after vaccination. Comparable non-spike TCR breadth was observed between vaccine and placebo recipients, consistent with only spike being contained in the vaccine. It was noted by the authors that total T cell responses may have been underestimated by the TCR breadth and depth analyses. The study was not powered for comparison of responses between vaccine doses or regimens. Compared with placebo recipients, Ad26.COV2.S recipients showed higher spike-specific TCR breadth (P = 0.0014).

The immunoSEQ Assay was the method used to sequence TCRbeta CDR3 regions. After extraction, genomic DNA underwent amplification by bias-controlled multiplex PCR, followed by high-throughput sequencing. Under the source paper's analysis protocol: To quantify the absolute abundance of each unique TCRbeta CDR3 region, sequences were collapsed and filtered. Usable DNA was measured by amplifying reference genes present in all nucleated cells, and TCRbeta template counts were normalized to that usable DNA to estimate T cell fraction. Repertoire TCRs were annotated as SARS-CoV-2-specific by exact matching of V gene, CDR3 amino acid sequence and J gene to a known reactive TCR set. The reference SARS-CoV-2 TCR set was derived from MIRA and filtered for enrichment in COVID-19-positive ImmuneCODE repertoires, a step that removed public or cross-reactive TCRs. Using the MIRA antigens, annotated TCRs were further analysed by specific ORF or by position within an ORF. Breadth was defined as annotated unique rearrangements over total unique productive rearrangements; depth was the summed frequency of those rearrangements. Group comparisons of TCR breadth used two-sided Wilcoxon rank-sum tests. Drawn from immuneACCESS, this table holds only the in-frame rearrangements with V and J called that TCRdb kept. Clones are partly lost; checked studies trace under half to an unresolved V gene and leave the rest unexplained. That table gives V, J and clone size, and the DNA gave D and trimming. The sample has about 350,000 clones on record, approximately 84% of them singletons. The top ten constitute about 3.3% of the sample.

Interpreted using the paper, the treatment or condition label stands for: about 20 received Ad26.COV2.S at low or high dose, single or two shots; 5 received placebo; per-sample allocation not given. For vaccine and placebo recipients, the sequenced repertoires came from samples collected on day 63 after the first injection. Cohort 1b enrolled 20 to 30 adults aged 18-55 years at a single site in Boston, USA, between 29 July and 7 August 2020. Ad26.COV2.S was a replication-incompetent adenovirus type 26 vector expressing a prefusion-stabilized SARS-CoV-2 spike protein from the original Wuhan strain.

The TCR sequence derives from a person between 18 and 60 years old who received the Ad26.COV2.S COVID-19 vaccine or a placebo. The chain is encoded by TRBV28 joined to TRBJ1-5, with the D segment identity uncertain. This sample comprised peripheral blood, obtained in a trial of Ad26.COV2.S vaccine versus placebo. The DNA sequence reads TGTGCCAGCAGTTGGAGAGGGTCGGGTCAGCCCCAGCATTTT. Its protein reads: CASSWRGSGQPQHF.